This TCR beta chain was sequenced for a study of spatial heterogeneity in lung cancer. About the study: More than 9.5 raw reads, on average, carried each unique TCR and UMI combination.

Study-level findings and limits: Among blood samples, ubiquitous expanded tumor TCRs appeared more at resection than at follow-up.

The study tagged each TCR cDNA molecule with a unique molecular identifier. TCRdb fed the 5' RACE reads into MiXCR, producing one record per CDR3 protein. Among approximately 44,000 distinct CDR3 sequences listed, roughly 12% were seen once. CDR3 length equals 15 residues. Per germline, CDR1 SGHVS and CDR2 FQNEAQ. V lost 7 bases to trimming and J lost 4 bases; unmatched junction nucleotides: 9. Note on this clonotype: Its antigen is unknown.

Time point meaning: sample taken at primary tumor resection. No cell sorting; template was whole RNA from tumor, lung tissue or PBMC. Patients with untreated early-stage non-small cell lung cancer, numbering more than 55, were the donors. The specimen was PBMCs, collected at surgery. The receptor comes from a female donor with early-stage non-small cell lung cancer. The chain employs TRBV7-8 and TRBJ2-3, with TRBD2 identical over 9 bases. The CDR3 protein is CASTLGGGVADTQYF. The CDR3 DNA reads as TGTGCCAGCACCCTCGGCGGGGGGGTTGCAGATACGCAGTATTTT. The full variable domain, its missing parts supplied by reference TRBV7-8 and TRBJ2-3, is GAGVSQSPRYKVAKRGQDVALRCDPISGHVSLFWYQQALGQGPEFLTYFQNEAQLDKSGLPSDRFFAERPEGSVSTLKIQRTQQEDSAVYLCASTLGGGVADTQYFGPGTRLTVL.